A single sample is the source of the 22 T cell receptor beta chains below, sequenced in a study of CD8+CD57+ T cells in acquired aplastic anemia. Genomic DNA provided the template from which TCR beta VDJ and CDR3 profiles were obtained. TCRdb analysed the reads with MiXCR anew, one entry per CDR3 protein. The data contain hundreds of thousands of distinct CDR3 sequences, about two thirds of them seen just once; the ten biggest clones take up 3.5% to 4.5%. Sequencing was performed on sorted CD4+, CD8+, or CD8+CD57+ T cells (not recorded which) from PBMCs. The receptors shown here come from a human donor in good health, serving as a control.

The chain has TRBV5-4 and TRBJ1-2; unclear D gene. The CDR3 extends over 14 amino acids. V gave up 4 bases and J gave up 5 bases, with 15 bases separating them. Germline V lookup: CDR1 SGHNT, CDR2 YYREEE (reference sequence). CDR3 loop: CASSVGAELYGYTF. In DNA, the CDR3 is TGTGCCAGCAGCGTGGGAGCGGAACTATATGGCTACACCTTC.

The chain is built from TRBV25-1 and TRBJ2-3, with 7 bases that match TRBD1. The germline V gene encodes CDR1 MGHDK and CDR2 SYGVNS. The CDR3 loop spans 14 amino acids. The V segment lost 6 bases and the J segment 6 bases; nucleotides outside the gene matches: 9. The CDR3 DNA is TGTGCCAGCAGCTTGATGGCAGGGGGTGATACGCAGTATTTT. Amino acid sequence: CASSLMAGGDTQYF.

This clonotype was seen once. V gene TRBV20-1 combines with J gene TRBJ1-2; D is perhaps TRBD1 (6 bases). Trimming removed 5 bases at V and 5 bases at J, with 21 bases between. Germline CDR1 and CDR2: DFQATT and SNEGSKA (reference sequence). The CDR3 has 15 amino acids. CDR3 nucleotides: TGCAGTGCTCTAGCGGGGGGCAGGGCTAGTTATGGCTACACCTTC. This sequence encodes CSALAGGRASYGYTF.

The gene calls are TRBV7-8 and TRBJ1-3; perhaps TRBD1 as D (5 bases). Germline V gene lookup returns CDR1 SGHVS and CDR2 FQNEAQ. V was cut by 5 bases and J by 2 bases, with 13 bases left in between. The CDR3 extends over 15 amino acids. Written as DNA, the CDR3 is TGTGCCAGCAGCGGAGAGGGAGGGGCTGGAAACACCATATATTTT. This sequence encodes CASSGEGGAGNTIYF.

The rearrangement joins TRBV2 to TRBJ2-3; weak D call: TRBD1 (5 bases). This CDR3 has 15 amino acids. In germline, CDR1 is SNHLY, CDR2 FYNNEI. Trimming took off 6 bases at V and 6 bases at J, with 19 bases between the two ends. CDR3 region: CASSRQGGITDTQYF. Written as DNA, the CDR3 is TGTGCCAGCAGCCGGCAGGGTGGTATCACCGATACGCAGTATTTT. The variable domain in full, completed from reference TRBV2 and TRBJ2-3, reads EPEVTQTPSHQVTQMGQEVILRCVPISNHLYFYWYRQILGQKVEFLVSFYNNEISEKSEIFDDQFSVERPDGSNFTLKIRSTKLEDSAMYFCASSRQGGITDTQYFGPGTRLTVL.

The chain employs TRBV9 and TRBJ1-6; TRBD1 is a possible D gene (5 bases). The CDR3 has 15 amino acids. The germline CDR1 and CDR2 sequences are SGDLS and YYNGEE. Trimming shortened V by 4 bases and J by 15 bases, and 23 bases separated the two germline ends. Written as DNA, the CDR3 is TGTGCCAGCAGCCACGGAGGGGAGGCAGACAAGCACCTCCACTTT. It is translated as CASSHGGEADKHLHF.

As concerns this clonotype: An end of the junction differs from the germline gene, which may be a read error. The V and J genes are TRBV9 and TRBJ1-6; D not certain. This CDR3 has 13 amino acids. Germline CDR1 is SGDLS and CDR2 is YYNGEE. The CDR3 protein is CASSVTPEFYEQF. The CDR3 DNA follows: TGTGCCAGCAGCGTCACACCGGAGTTCTACGAGCAGTTT.

Ten or more counts support this clonotype. This chain joins TRBV19 and TRBJ2-3, with 11 bases aligning to TRBD2. This CDR3 comprises 17 residues. The germline V gene has CDR1 LNHDA and CDR2 SQIVND (reference sequence). V gave up 5 bases and J gave up 0 bases; unmatched junction bases: 7. CDR3 amino acids: CASSLTRTSGSTDTQYF. Written as DNA, the CDR3 is TGTGCCAGTAGTCTGACCCGGACTAGCGGGAGCACAGATACGCAGTATTTT.

This clonotype has only a few counts. V usage is TRBV19 and J usage is TRBJ1-5; D is perhaps TRBD1 (5 bases). The CDR3 has 15 residues. Germline V gives CDR1 LNHDA, CDR2 SQIVND (reference sequence). V shed 6 bases and J shed 3 bases, with 15 bases lying between them. The CDR3 spells CASRIRQGYNQPQHF. In DNA form, the CDR3 reads TGTGCCAGTAGAATTAGGCAGGGCTACAATCAGCCCCAGCATTTT.

There are many counts of this clonotype. The CDR3 spells CASSLASGNTIYF. The CDR3 coding sequence is TGTGCCAGCAGCTTAGCGAGCGGAAACACCATATATTTT. The V call is TRBV7-2, the J call TRBJ1-3, with D hard to call. Trimming stripped 0 bases from V and 4 bases from J, with 4 bases between. CDR1 SGHTA and CDR2 FQGNSA come from the germline V gene. The CDR3 totals 13 residues.

Remarks on this clonotype: A much larger clone lies a single base off, so this may be a read error. The chain recombines TRBV9 with TRBJ2-7; weak D call: TRBD1 (5 bases). This CDR3 contains 12 residues. Germline CDR1 SGDLS, CDR2 YYNGEE. Trimming removed 4 bases from V and 3 bases from J, with 8 bases in between. The CDR3 region is CASSQGDYEQYF. The CDR3 DNA reads TGTGCCAGCAGCCAAGGGGACTACGAGCAGTACTTC. The whole variable domain, filled in from reference TRBV9 and TRBJ2-7, reads DSGVTQTPKHLITATGQRVTLRCSPRSGDLSVYWYQQSLDQGLQFLIQYYNGEERAKGNILERFSAQQFPDLHSELNLSSLELGDSALYFCASSQGDYEQYFGPGTRLTVT.

This clonotype was seen ten or more times. The V call is TRBV5-5, the J call TRBJ2-2; no reliable D call. The CDR3 runs to 13 residues. V shed 4 bases and J shed 0 bases, with 4 bases lying between them. Germline V gene data show CDR1 as SGHKS and CDR2 as YYEKEE (reference sequence). The CDR3 protein is CASSLANTGELFF. Written as DNA, the CDR3 is TGTGCCAGCAGCCTCGCGAACACCGGGGAGCTGTTTTTT.

As for this clonotype: The junction does not match germline at one end; this may be a read error. The rearrangement joins TRBV10-2 to TRBJ2-2, with D possibly TRBD2 on 5 matching bases. The CDR3 loop spans 16 amino acids. Germline CDR1 WSHSY, CDR2 SAAADI. The CDR3 sequence is CAISEASKANTGELFF. The CDR3 nucleotides are TGCGCCATCAGTGAGGCTAGCAAAGCCAACACCGGGGAGCTGTTTTTT.

The genes are TRBV9 and TRBJ2-5, with TRBD2 matching over 14 bases. Germline V gene sequence: CDR1 SGDLS, CDR2 YYNGEE. The junction had 5 bases not matched to a gene; V was cut back by 4 bases and J by 0 bases. The CDR3 spans 17 residues. CDR3 nucleotide sequence: TGTGCCAGCAGCCTAGGGACTAGCGGGGGTCACCAAGAGACCCAGTACTTC. This gives the protein CASSLGTSGGHQETQYF.

A word on this clonotype: Relative to the germline gene, one junction end is altered; a read error may explain this. This rearrangement joins TRBV29-1 to TRBJ2-3; a possible D gene is TRBD1 (6 bases). There are 15 residues in the CDR3. Germline V lookup: CDR1 SQVTM, CDR2 ANQGSEA. The CDR3 DNA follows: TGCAGCGTTGCCCCTCCAAGCGCAGGGACATACGAGCAGTATTTC. This translates into CSVAPPSAGTYEQYF.

The table lists this clonotype with a count of one. The CDR3: CASSLSPGNQPQHF. Here the CDR3 DNA reads TGTGCCAGCAGTTTAAGTCCTGGCAATCAGCCCCAGCATTTT. The chain couples TRBV12-3 or TRBV12-4 to TRBJ1-5; D not resolved. The CDR3 loop spans 14 amino acids. Trimming left V 2 bases short and J 2 bases short, with 7 bases between.

This clonotype was seen at least ten times. The rearrangement joins TRBV6-5 to TRBJ1-1, with a weak D call TRBD1 (5 bases). Germline CDR1 reads MNHEY; CDR2 reads SVGAGI. This CDR3 has 13 residues. V was shortened by 5 bases and J by 6 bases, with 13 bases between the two germline ends. DNA of the CDR3: TGTGCCAGCAGTGGTTTCATCAGGGCTGAAGCTTTCTTT. Translating gives CASSGFIRAEAFF.

This rearrangement joins TRBV15 to TRBJ2-1, with TRBD2 matching over 9 bases. This CDR3 has 16 residues. J lost 9 bases, V lost 1 base, and 10 bases had no gene match. The germline CDR1 and CDR2 sequences are LNHNV and YYDKDF (reference sequence). The CDR3 DNA sequence: TGTGCCACCAGCAGAGCGGCTAGCGGGGACGTGAGTGAGCAGTTCTTC. Its translation: CATSRAASGDVSEQFF.

Concerning this clonotype: At one end, the junction sequence differs from germline, possibly due to a read error. The rearrangement joins TRBV20-1 to TRBJ1-1; D gene uncertain. CDR1 DFQATT and CDR2 SNEGSKA come from the germline V gene (reference sequence). CDR3 length: 12 amino acids. CDR3 DNA: TGCAGTCCTAGTCGGCTCAGCACTAGTTCTTTCTTT. Its protein product is CSPSRLSTSSFF.

Regarding this clonotype: A much larger clone lies a single base off, so this may be a read error. Likely a read error: the CDR3 ends without its conserved phenylalanine or tryptophan. The CDR3 DNA sequence: TGCGCCAGCGGAAGTAGCCGAACCTCCACAGATACGCAGTATTGT. Its translation is CASGSSRTSTDTQYC. This rearrangement joins TRBV5-1 to TRBJ2-3; D is uncertain. Germline CDR1 and CDR2: SGHRS and YFSETQ. The V gene lost 7 bases and the J gene lost 2 bases, with 17 bases spanning the gap. The CDR3 totals 15 residues.

This clonotype was picked up many times. This rearrangement joins TRBV11-2 to TRBJ2-7; weak D call: TRBD2 (5 bases). Germline CDR1 reads SGHAT; CDR2 reads FQNNGV. CDR3 length equals 13 residues. V shed 6 bases and J shed 6 bases, with 15 bases lying between them. The CDR3 spells CASSPLDWGEQYF. In DNA form, the CDR3 reads TGTGCCAGCAGTCCCTTGGACTGGGGCGAGCAGTACTTC.

Worth noting for this clonotype: It is unclear where the CDR3 begins or ends on the DNA, so no DNA is shown, and the CDR3 is as TCRdb lists it. V gene TRBV12-3 or TRBV12-4 combines with J gene TRBJ1-2; the table's D call, TRBD1, was not checked against the DNA. Inclusive of both ends, the CDR3 amounts to 23 amino acids. CDR3: CASSQTSVYFCAIAGETNYGYTF.